Listed below are T cell receptor beta chains from one sample, sequenced in a study of cytomegalovirus exposure and HLA in healthy donors. Data came from immunoSEQ multiplex PCR; TCRdb stores just in-frame clones and leaves some out. This sample yields some 170,000 clones, of which just under 80% are seen a single time; less than 3.5% belongs to the top ten. Sequenced material: PBMCs. These receptors were collected from a female donor in good health and CMV-seronegative. CDR3s include the opening cysteine and the closing phenylalanine or tryptophan. The D gene is left open where the match is weak. The size of a clone is reported for some rows only, either as once, few or many, or as a class for expanded clones.

cdr3_length: 13; v_call: TRBV2; d_call: NA; clone_size: NA; j_call: TRBJ1-5; cdr3_nt: TGTGCCAGCGTAAGAGAGGGCAATCAGCCCCAGCATTTT; cdr3_aa: CASVREGNQPQHF
cdr3_length: 16; v_call: TRBV4-3; d_call: NA; clone_size: NA; j_call: TRBJ2-1; cdr3_nt: TGCGCCAGCAGCCAGGCATACCACCTCTCCTACAATGAGCAGTTCTTC; cdr3_aa: CASSQAYHLSYNEQFF
cdr3_length: 17; v_call: TRBV6-1; d_call: NA; clone_size: few; j_call: TRBJ2-2; cdr3_nt: TGTGCCAGCAGTGAAATGTTCAGGGTAGTAGGAACCGGGGAGCTGTTTTTT; cdr3_aa: CASSEMFRVVGTGELFF
cdr3_length: 16; v_call: TRBV5-1; d_call: TRBD1; clone_size: NA; j_call: TRBJ2-1; cdr3_nt: TGCGCCAGCAGCTTGTTTTCAGGGGGCGGCTACAATGAGCAGTTCTTC; cdr3_aa: CASSLFSGGGYNEQFF
cdr3_length: 16; v_call: TRBV19; d_call: NA; clone_size: NA; j_call: TRBJ1-5; cdr3_nt: TGTGCCAGTAGTACCGTGGGCAGGGGCCGCAATCAGCCCCAGCATTTT; cdr3_aa: CASSTVGRGRNQPQHF
cdr3_length: 19; v_call: TRBV18; d_call: TRBD2; clone_size: NA; j_call: TRBJ2-1; cdr3_nt: TGTGCCAGCTCACCACGACAGGGGCTTACTAGCGGGGACTACAATGAGCAGTTCTTC; cdr3_aa: CASSPRQGLTSGDYNEQFF
cdr3_length: 14; v_call: TRBV7-2; d_call: NA; clone_size: NA; j_call: TRBJ2-1; cdr3_nt: TGTGCCAGCAGCGTGGACTGGGAACAATGGGAGCAGTTCTTC; cdr3_aa: CASSVDWEQWEQFF
cdr3_length: 18; v_call: TRBV18; d_call: TRBD1; clone_size: NA; j_call: TRBJ1-3; cdr3_nt: TGTGCCAGCTCACCACCCGGGACAGGGGGCAAGTTCGGAAACACCATATATTTT; cdr3_aa: CASSPPGTGGKFGNTIYF
cdr3_length: 15; v_call: TRBV2; d_call: NA; clone_size: NA; j_call: TRBJ1-1; cdr3_nt: TGTGCCAGCAATGATAAGACAGGAAGTGACACTGAAGCTTTCTTT; cdr3_aa: CASNDKTGSDTEAFF
cdr3_length: 16; v_call: TRBV27; d_call: NA; clone_size: NA; j_call: TRBJ1-2; cdr3_nt: TGTGCCAGCAGTCCCTACCTCGGGACACCTAACTATGGCTACACCTTC; cdr3_aa: CASSPYLGTPNYGYTF
cdr3_length: 14; v_call: TRBV5-1; d_call: NA; clone_size: few; j_call: TRBJ1-1; cdr3_nt: TGCGCCAGCAGCTTGATAGGGGTCGACACTGAAGCTTTCTTT; cdr3_aa: CASSLIGVDTEAFF
cdr3_length: 14; v_call: TRBV7-9; d_call: NA; clone_size: NA; j_call: TRBJ1-2; cdr3_nt: TGTTCCAGCAGCTTAGCGGGGCAGGTCTATGGCTACACCTTC; cdr3_aa: CSSSLAGQVYGYTF
cdr3_length: 14; v_call: TRBV4-2; d_call: NA; clone_size: NA; j_call: TRBJ2-5; cdr3_nt: TGTGCCAGCAGCCAAGAGGGCCTCGTAGGGACCCAGTACTTC; cdr3_aa: CASSQEGLVGTQYF
cdr3_length: 15; v_call: TRBV11-3; d_call: TRBD1; clone_size: NA; j_call: TRBJ2-7; cdr3_nt: TGTGCCAGCAGCTTAGATGGACAGGGTGGCTACGAGCAGTACTTC; cdr3_aa: CASSLDGQGGYEQYF
cdr3_length: 12; v_call: TRBV7-8; d_call: NA; clone_size: once; j_call: TRBJ2-7; cdr3_nt: TGTGCCAGCAGCTTGAACAGGGACGAGCAGTACTTC; cdr3_aa: CASSLNRDEQYF
cdr3_length: 16; v_call: TRBV7-3; d_call: TRBD1; clone_size: NA; j_call: TRBJ2-2; cdr3_nt: TGTGCCAGCAGCCCCAGGGACAGGGGGTTCACCGGGGAGCTGTTTTTT; cdr3_aa: CASSPRDRGFTGELFF
cdr3_length: 13; v_call: TRBV19; d_call: NA; clone_size: NA; j_call: TRBJ1-5; cdr3_nt: TGTGCCAGTAGTACGACAGTTAATCAGCCCCAGCATTTT; cdr3_aa: CASSTTVNQPQHF
cdr3_length: 14; v_call: TRBV6-1; d_call: NA; clone_size: NA; j_call: TRBJ2-3; cdr3_nt: TGTGCCAGCTTCAGGGCCTCTAGCACAGATACGCAGTATTTT; cdr3_aa: CASFRASSTDTQYF
cdr3_length: 16; v_call: TRBV7-9; d_call: TRBD2; clone_size: NA; j_call: TRBJ2-3; cdr3_nt: TGTGCCAGCAGCTACGGGACTAGCGGCCCTCGGGATACGCAGTATTTT; cdr3_aa: CASSYGTSGPRDTQYF
cdr3_length: 15; v_call: TRBV7-9; d_call: NA; clone_size: NA; j_call: TRBJ2-2; cdr3_nt: TGTGCCAGCAGCTTAGTTGGAGGCGGAACCGGGGAGCTGTTTTTT; cdr3_aa: CASSLVGGGTGELFF
cdr3_length: 12; v_call: TRBV6-6; d_call: NA; clone_size: NA; j_call: TRBJ2-1; cdr3_nt: TGTGCCAGCAGTTACCCATTGAATGAGCAGTTCTTC; cdr3_aa: CASSYPLNEQFF
cdr3_length: 14; v_call: TRBV6-4; d_call: TRBD2; clone_size: NA; j_call: TRBJ2-1; cdr3_nt: TGTGCCAGCAGTGAATGGCGGGAGCAAAATGAGCAGTTCTTC; cdr3_aa: CASSEWREQNEQFF
cdr3_length: 13; v_call: TRBV19; d_call: NA; clone_size: NA; j_call: TRBJ1-2; cdr3_nt: TGTGCCAGTCGGGCCGGAACCACAGGGGGCTACACCTTC; cdr3_aa: CASRAGTTGGYTF
cdr3_length: 16; v_call: TRBV2; d_call: NA; clone_size: few; j_call: TRBJ2-2; cdr3_nt: TGTGCCAGCAGTGAAGTGACTAGATCGAACACCGGGGAGCTGTTTTTT; cdr3_aa: CASSEVTRSNTGELFF
cdr3_length: 15; v_call: TRBV5-1; d_call: TRBD1; clone_size: NA; j_call: TRBJ1-4; cdr3_nt: TGCGCCAGCAGCTTGGCGGGACAGGGGAATGAAAAACTGTTTTTT; cdr3_aa: CASSLAGQGNEKLFF
cdr3_length: 12; v_call: TRBV6-1; d_call: TRBD1; clone_size: NA; j_call: TRBJ1-4; cdr3_nt: TGTGCCAGCAGTGATTGGGACAGAGGACTGTTTTTT; cdr3_aa: CASSDWDRGLFF
cdr3_length: 12; v_call: TRBV28; d_call: NA; clone_size: NA; j_call: TRBJ1-2; cdr3_nt: TGTGCCAGCCTCTCGGGAGTGCTTGGCTACACCTTC; cdr3_aa: CASLSGVLGYTF
cdr3_length: 12; v_call: TRBV10-2; d_call: TRBD2; clone_size: once; j_call: TRBJ2-7; cdr3_nt: TGCGCCAGCAGCCTGGGACTAGCCGAGCAGTACTTC; cdr3_aa: CASSLGLAEQYF
cdr3_length: 14; v_call: TRBV7-8; d_call: NA; clone_size: NA; j_call: TRBJ2-7; cdr3_nt: TGTGCCAGCAGCTTTCCGGGAGAGACCTACGAGCAGTACTTC; cdr3_aa: CASSFPGETYEQYF
cdr3_length: 13; v_call: TRBV6-4; d_call: NA; clone_size: NA; j_call: TRBJ2-2; cdr3_nt: TGTGCCAGCAGCGAACAGGGTACCGGGGAGCTGTTTTTT; cdr3_aa: CASSEQGTGELFF
cdr3_length: 16; v_call: TRBV5-1; d_call: TRBD1; clone_size: NA; j_call: TRBJ2-4; cdr3_nt: TGCGCCAGCAGCCACCGACAGGGTCTAGCCAAAAACATTCAGTACTTC; cdr3_aa: CASSHRQGLAKNIQYF